This TCR beta chain comes out of a study of T-cell reconstitution after alpha-beta-depleted transplantation in children. Germline loops: CDR1 DFQATT, CDR2 SNEGSKA (reference sequence). CDR3 length: 18 amino acids. V lost 1 base, J lost 0 bases, and 11 bases stayed unmatched. The authors prepared the TCRbeta library with unique molecular identifiers. TCRdb re-analysed the PCR reads in MiXCR, keeping a single row per CDR3 protein. Seen here are 350,000 to 450,000 distinct CDR3 sequences, roughly 21% observed once, and the top ten hold approximately 3.9%. The sample in question was PBMCs from the stem cell graft donor, obtained from the stem cell graft. The rearrangement joins TRBV20-1 to TRBJ2-1; 8 bases align to TRBD2. This clonotype was obtained from a human donor who donated a stem cell graft to a child with acute myeloid leukemia. The CDR3, as DNA: TGCAGTGCTAGAGTTCTAGCGGGCGATAAGAGCTCCTACAATGAGCAGTTCTTC. This sequence encodes CSARVLAGDKSSYNEQFF.